The subject of this entry is one T cell receptor beta chain. What it recognizes is unknown. Per the original data handling: There were no quality scores in the junction-only immunoSEQ sequences, so filtering differed. Measured with immunoSEQ multiplex PCR; TCRdb has only the in-frame clones, and not every one. That table furnishes V, J and clone size, whereas the DNA furnished D and trimming. This sample has some 2,000,000 clones, with more than 90% found just once. This sample was taken from a study of shared clonotypes between healthy human individuals. Study summary: Three plates were used per donor for CD4 naive, three for CD4 memory, two for CD8 naive and one for CD8 memory.

Broader study findings: Four donors held around 5% of naive CD4 clonotypes in common.

The sequence came from a man aged 18 to 30 in good health. Sequences were obtained from naive CD4+ T cells sorted from blood. The subset denotes: CD45RA+ positively selected.

The CDR3: CASSFRLDGQGGGYTF. The CDR3 DNA follows: TGTGCCAGCAGCTTTCGATTGGATGGACAGGGGGGAGGCTACACCTTC. This chain links TRBV7-2 with TRBJ1-2; 10 bases fit TRBD1. Germline loops: CDR1 SGHTA, CDR2 FQGNSA. The CDR3 sequence is 16 residues long. The V and J ends lost 3 bases and 8 bases, in that order; junction bases with no gene match: 12.